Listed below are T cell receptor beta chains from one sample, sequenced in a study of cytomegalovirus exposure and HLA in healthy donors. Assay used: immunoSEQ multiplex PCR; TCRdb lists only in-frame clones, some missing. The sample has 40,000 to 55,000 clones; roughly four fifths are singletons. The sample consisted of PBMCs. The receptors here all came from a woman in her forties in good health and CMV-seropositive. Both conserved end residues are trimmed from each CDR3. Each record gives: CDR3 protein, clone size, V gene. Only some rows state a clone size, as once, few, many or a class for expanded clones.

ASSGTSYGYT	-	TRBV2
ASSPAGGPYNEQF	-	TRBV9
ASSVEGRGAETQY	-	TRBV9
ASSFSWTGNQPQH	-	TRBV6-5
ASGEQGADTQY	-	TRBV5-4
ASSLESRRGPDEQF	few	TRBV7-2
ASRGPYEKLF	-	TRBV6-5
ASRDRGPYGYT	-	TRBV27
ASSPGQMNTEAF	few	TRBV6-5
ASTGGLRTDTQY	-	TRBV11-2
ASSLQGKDTEAF	-	TRBV27
ASQAGTANTEAF	-	TRBV6-6
ASSDTPGKNYGYT	few	TRBV6-1
ASSLEGANTGELF	-	TRBV7-6
ASSLGQGGKGNQPQH	-	TRBV13
ASSLRGPAGGTEAF	-	TRBV7-8
ASSSRQGATDTQY	-	TRBV9
ASSFSGGAYEQY	few	TRBV13
ASSAGARDIYT	-	TRBV7-2
AGQASLNTEAF	-	TRBV6-6
ASSQDGIGGSYEQY	-	TRBV4-3
ASSKRQDRNTEAF	-	TRBV28
ASSLAGKGTEAF	-	TRBV5-1
ASSYRGNTEAF	-	TRBV6-5
ASSQATRTSGGPREQF	-	TRBV4-1
ASSSRQGSNEKLF	-	TRBV11-2
ASSGSPAGGNTDTQY	-	TRBV6-1
ASRQTGTEAF	-	TRBV28
ASSEYAGMDTQY	-	TRBV7-2
ASSVAGAVYEQY	-	TRBV7-9
ASSAEVGYT	-	TRBV19
ATDTGLQG	-	TRBV5-4
ASSLMGGRQF	-	TRBV7-9
ASSEPRGGNEKLF	-	TRBV2
ASSFSGGSGNTIY	-	TRBV5-4
ASSGTSGGLNEQF	few	TRBV9
ASSWDFQETQY	-	TRBV7-7
ASSPPGTSGAAGTQY	-	TRBV5-4
SALGQGGTEAF	once	TRBV29-1
AGGSVRGQY	-	TRBV28
ASSIRNNEQF	-	TRBV19
ASSEVGLAGTDTQY	-	TRBV2
AWSGGETQY	once	TRBV30
ASSSRGGGISDTQY	-	TRBV5-1
ASSVLQGGGETQY	few	TRBV11-2
ASSLRRLRTDTQY	-	TRBV13